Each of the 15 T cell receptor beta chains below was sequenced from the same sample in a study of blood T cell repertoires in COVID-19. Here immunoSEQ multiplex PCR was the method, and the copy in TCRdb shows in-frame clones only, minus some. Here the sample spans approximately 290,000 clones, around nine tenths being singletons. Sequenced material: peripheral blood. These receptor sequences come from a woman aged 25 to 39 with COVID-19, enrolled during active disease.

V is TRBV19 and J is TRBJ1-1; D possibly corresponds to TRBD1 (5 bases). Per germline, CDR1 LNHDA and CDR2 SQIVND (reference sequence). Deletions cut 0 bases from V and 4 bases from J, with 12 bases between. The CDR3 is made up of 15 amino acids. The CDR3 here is CASSIDWGGTTEAFF. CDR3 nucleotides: TGTGCCAGTAGTATAGATTGGGGAGGGACCACTGAAGCTTTCTTT.

CDR3 region: CASSLRGPEAFF. Here the CDR3 DNA reads TGTGCCAGCAGCCTCAGGGGCCCTGAAGCTTTCTTT. V usage is TRBV7-9 and J usage is TRBJ1-1, with TRBD1 as a possible D gene (6 bases). The CDR3 loop spans 12 amino acids. CDR1 and CDR2 from the germline V gene are SEHNR and FQNEAQ (reference sequence). With 5 bases removed from V and 6 bases from J, the gap between germline ends came to 10 bases.

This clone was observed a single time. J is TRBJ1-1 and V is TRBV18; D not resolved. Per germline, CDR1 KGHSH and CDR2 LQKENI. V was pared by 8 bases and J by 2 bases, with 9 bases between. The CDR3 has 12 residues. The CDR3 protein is CASASTNTEAFF. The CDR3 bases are TGTGCCAGCGCGAGTACTAACACTGAAGCTTTCTTT.

In nucleotides, the CDR3 is TGTGCCAGCAGCCGAGGTGGGGCGATGCGCACCTTC. Its protein is CASSRGGAMRTF. V and J are TRBV6-5 and TRBJ1-2; D possibly corresponds to TRBD1 (5 bases). This CDR3 contains 12 residues. V lost 6 bases to trimming and J lost 13 bases, with 18 bases between them. Germline assignment: CDR1 MNHEY and CDR2 SVGAGI.

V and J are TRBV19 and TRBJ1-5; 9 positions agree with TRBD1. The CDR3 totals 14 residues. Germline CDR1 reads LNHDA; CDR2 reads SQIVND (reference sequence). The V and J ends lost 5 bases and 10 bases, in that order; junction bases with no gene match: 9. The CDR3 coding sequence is TGTGCCAGTAGTCGGGACAGGGTAGGGTCTCCCCAGCATTTT. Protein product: CASSRDRVGSPQHF.

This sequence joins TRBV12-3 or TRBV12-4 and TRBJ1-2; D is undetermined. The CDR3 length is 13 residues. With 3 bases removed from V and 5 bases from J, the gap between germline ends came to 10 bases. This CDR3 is CASSLSSSYGYTF. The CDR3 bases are TGTGCCAGCAGTTTGTCATCCAGTTATGGCTACACCTTC.

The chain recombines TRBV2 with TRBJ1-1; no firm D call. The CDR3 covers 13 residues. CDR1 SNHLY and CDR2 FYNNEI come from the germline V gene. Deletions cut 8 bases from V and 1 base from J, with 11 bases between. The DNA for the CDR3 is TGTGCCAGCGGAGGATCCCCGAACACTGAAGCTTTCTTT. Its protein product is CASGGSPNTEAFF.

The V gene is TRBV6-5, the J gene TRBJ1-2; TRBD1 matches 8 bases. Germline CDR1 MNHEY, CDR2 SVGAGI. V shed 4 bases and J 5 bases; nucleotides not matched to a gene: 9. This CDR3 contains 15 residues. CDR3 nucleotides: TGTGCCAGCAGTTTCCTCGGACAGGGAGTGTATGGCTACACCTTC. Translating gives CASSFLGQGVYGYTF.

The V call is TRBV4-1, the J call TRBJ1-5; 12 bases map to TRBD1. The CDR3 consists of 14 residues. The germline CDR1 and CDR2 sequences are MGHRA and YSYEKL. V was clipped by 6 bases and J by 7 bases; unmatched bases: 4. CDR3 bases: TGCGCCAGCAGGGGACAGGGGGCGGAGCAGCCCCAGCATTTT. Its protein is CASRGQGAEQPQHF.

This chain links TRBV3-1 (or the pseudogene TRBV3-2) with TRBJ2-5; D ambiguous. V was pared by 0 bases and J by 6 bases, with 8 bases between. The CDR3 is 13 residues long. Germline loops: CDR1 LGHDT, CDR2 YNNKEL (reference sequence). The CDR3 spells CASSQDLEQTQYF. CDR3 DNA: TGTGCCAGCAGCCAAGATCTGGAGCAGACCCAGTACTTC.

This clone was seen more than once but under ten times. CDR3 protein: CASSPGQHNSPLHF. As DNA, the CDR3 is TGTGCCAGCAGCCCGGGACAGCATAATTCACCCCTCCACTTT. The chain couples TRBV6-5 to TRBJ1-6; TRBD1 aligns across 7 bases. Germline V gives CDR1 MNHEY, CDR2 SVGAGI. The CDR3 consists of 14 residues. With 6 bases clipped from V and 5 bases from J, the junction kept 4 bases outside the gene matches.

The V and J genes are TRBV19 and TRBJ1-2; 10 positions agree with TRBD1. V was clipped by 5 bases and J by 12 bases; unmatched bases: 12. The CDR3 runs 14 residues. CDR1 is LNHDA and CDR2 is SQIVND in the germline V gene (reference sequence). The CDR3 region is CASSPLTGGERNTF. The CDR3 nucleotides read TGTGCCAGTAGTCCTCTGACAGGGGGCGAGAGAAACACCTTC.

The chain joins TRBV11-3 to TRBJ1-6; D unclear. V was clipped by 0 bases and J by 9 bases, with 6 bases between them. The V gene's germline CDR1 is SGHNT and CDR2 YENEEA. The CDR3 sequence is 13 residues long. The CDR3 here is CASSLDYTSPLHF. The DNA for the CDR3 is TGTGCCAGCAGCTTAGATTACACTTCACCCCTCCACTTT.

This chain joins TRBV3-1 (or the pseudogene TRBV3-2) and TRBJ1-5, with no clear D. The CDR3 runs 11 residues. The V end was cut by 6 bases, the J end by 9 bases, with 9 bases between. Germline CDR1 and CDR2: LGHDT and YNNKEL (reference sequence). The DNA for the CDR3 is TGTGCCAGCAGTCCCCCGAGGCCCCAGCATTTT. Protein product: CASSPPRPQHF.

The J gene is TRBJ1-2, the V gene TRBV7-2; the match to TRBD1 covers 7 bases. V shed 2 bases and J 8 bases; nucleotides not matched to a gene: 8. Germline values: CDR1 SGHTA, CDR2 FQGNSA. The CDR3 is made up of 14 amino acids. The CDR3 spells CASSLPRGTWGYTF. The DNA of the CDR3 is TGTGCCAGCAGCTTACCCAGGGGGACATGGGGCTACACCTTC.